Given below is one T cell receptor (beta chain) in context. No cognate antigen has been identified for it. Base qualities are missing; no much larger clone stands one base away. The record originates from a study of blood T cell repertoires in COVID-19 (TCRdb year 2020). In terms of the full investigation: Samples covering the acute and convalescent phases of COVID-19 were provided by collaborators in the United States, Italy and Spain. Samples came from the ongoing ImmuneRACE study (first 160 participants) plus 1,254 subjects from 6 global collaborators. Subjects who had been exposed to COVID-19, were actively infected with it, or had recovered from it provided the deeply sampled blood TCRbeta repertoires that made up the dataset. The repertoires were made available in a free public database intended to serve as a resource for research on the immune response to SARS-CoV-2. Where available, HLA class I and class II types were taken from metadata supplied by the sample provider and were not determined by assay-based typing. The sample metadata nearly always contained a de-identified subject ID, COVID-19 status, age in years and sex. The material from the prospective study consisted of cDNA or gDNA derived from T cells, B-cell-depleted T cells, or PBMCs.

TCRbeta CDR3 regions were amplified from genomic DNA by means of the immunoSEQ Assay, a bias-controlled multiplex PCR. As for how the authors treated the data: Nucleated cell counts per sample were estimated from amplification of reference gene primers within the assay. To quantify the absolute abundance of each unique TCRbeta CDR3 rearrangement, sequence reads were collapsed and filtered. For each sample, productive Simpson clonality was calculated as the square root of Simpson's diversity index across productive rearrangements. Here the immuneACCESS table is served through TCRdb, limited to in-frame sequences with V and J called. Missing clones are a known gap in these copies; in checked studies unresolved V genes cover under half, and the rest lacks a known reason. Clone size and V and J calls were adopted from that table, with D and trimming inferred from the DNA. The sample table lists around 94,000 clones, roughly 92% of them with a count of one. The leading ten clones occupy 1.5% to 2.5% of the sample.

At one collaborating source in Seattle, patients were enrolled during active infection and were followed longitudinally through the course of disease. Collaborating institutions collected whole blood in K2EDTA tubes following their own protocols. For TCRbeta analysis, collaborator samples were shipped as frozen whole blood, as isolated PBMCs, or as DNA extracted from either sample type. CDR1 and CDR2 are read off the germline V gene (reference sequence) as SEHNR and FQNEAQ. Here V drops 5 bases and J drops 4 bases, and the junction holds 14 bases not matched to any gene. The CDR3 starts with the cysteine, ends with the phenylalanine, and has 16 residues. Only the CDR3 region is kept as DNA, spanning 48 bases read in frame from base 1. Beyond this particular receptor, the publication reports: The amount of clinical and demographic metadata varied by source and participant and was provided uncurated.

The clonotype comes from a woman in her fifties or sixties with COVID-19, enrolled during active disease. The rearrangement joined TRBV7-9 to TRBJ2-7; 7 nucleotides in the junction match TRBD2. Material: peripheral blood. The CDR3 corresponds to CASSHPRTRGKYEQYF. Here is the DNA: TGTGCCAGCAGCCACCCCCGGACGCGGGGGAAATACGAGCAGTACTTC. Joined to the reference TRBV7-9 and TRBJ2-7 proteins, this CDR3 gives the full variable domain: DTGVSQNPRHKITKRGQNVTFRCDPISEHNRLYWYRQTLGQGPEFLTYFQNEAQLEKSRLLSDRFSAERPKGSFSTLEIQRTEQGDSAMYLCASSHPRTRGKYEQYFGPGTRLTVT.